The entry below gives a single TCR beta chain sequence along with its context. Its antigen remains unknown. The entry originates in a study of human CD8 memory T cell subsets. Notes on the study in general: Whereas effector memory cells differed, stem-like memory and precursor exhausted T cells had comparably high diversity.

Buffy coats that had been collected from healthy donors served as the PBMC source. It was negative magnetic separation that enriched the total CD8+ T cells. For every subset, the RNA was derived from duplicate vials of roughly 150,000 sorted CD8+ T cells. Construction of TCR beta libraries was accomplished by means of UMI-labeled 5' RACE. TCRdb reanalyzed the 5' RACE reads, giving one entry per CDR3 protein sequence and no DNA. This sample contains around 20,000 distinct CDR3 sequences. CDR1 and CDR2 from the germline V gene are MNHEY and SVGEGT. The CDR3 runs 14 residues. This chain uses TRBV6-2 or TRBV6-3 with TRBJ1-5; as DNA is missing, the TRBD1 call by TCRdb cannot be tested. The sequence was collected from a human donor in good health. The sequenced material came from CD8+ T cells from PBMCs. The CDR3 is CASSPGQGRQPQHF.